A selection of T cell receptor beta chains follows, all from one sample in a study of cytomegalovirus exposure and HLA in healthy donors. Sequencing was performed with immunoSEQ multiplex PCR; in TCRdb, only in-frame clones are kept and a portion is missing. Among hundreds of thousands of clones listed, more than 85% were seen once. Source material: PBMCs. These receptors originate from a man aged 18 to 30 in good health and CMV-seropositive. Both conserved end residues are part of each CDR3. A D gene is named only where the DNA matches it firmly. The size field is filled for only some rows; it gives once, few, many or a size class.

d_gene: TRBD2; abundance: .; j_gene: TRBJ2-7; v_gene: TRBV10-2; CDR3aa: CASAWSSGYEQYF; CDR3nt: TGCGCCAGCGCCTGGTCTAGCGGCTACGAGCAGTACTTC
d_gene: .; abundance: .; j_gene: TRBJ1-1; v_gene: TRBV19; CDR3aa: CASSIMGLRTAEAFF; CDR3nt: TGTGCCAGTAGTATTATGGGCCTACGCACCGCTGAAGCTTTCTTT
d_gene: TRBD1; abundance: .; j_gene: TRBJ2-1; v_gene: TRBV6-4; CDR3aa: CASSDSIQGADEQFF; CDR3nt: TGTGCCAGCAGTGACTCGATCCAGGGGGCAGATGAGCAGTTCTTC
d_gene: TRBD1; abundance: .; j_gene: TRBJ1-1; v_gene: TRBV4-2; CDR3aa: CASSRGQGVYTEAFF; CDR3nt: TGTGCCAGCAGCCGAGGACAGGGGGTGTACACTGAAGCTTTCTTT
d_gene: .; abundance: .; j_gene: TRBJ2-1; v_gene: TRBV19; CDR3aa: CASSIGTRSYNEQFF; CDR3nt: TGTGCCAGTAGTATCGGGACCCGCTCCTACAATGAGCAGTTCTTC
d_gene: TRBD1; abundance: .; j_gene: TRBJ2-5; v_gene: TRBV27; CDR3aa: CASSFSRQGAGETQYF; CDR3nt: TGTGCCAGCAGTTTTTCCCGGCAGGGGGCGGGAGAGACCCAGTACTTC
d_gene: .; abundance: .; j_gene: TRBJ2-7; v_gene: TRBV5-4; CDR3aa: CASSLAVGTSYEQYF; CDR3nt: TGTGCCAGCAGCTTGGCCGTTGGGACAAGCTACGAGCAGTACTTC
d_gene: .; abundance: .; j_gene: TRBJ2-7; v_gene: TRBV6-1; CDR3aa: CASSLGTLAREQYF; CDR3nt: TGTGCCAGCAGTTTAGGGACTCTCGCTCGCGAGCAGTACTTC
d_gene: .; abundance: .; j_gene: TRBJ1-5; v_gene: TRBV18; CDR3aa: CASARQLNQPQHF; CDR3nt: TGTGCCAGCGCGAGACAGCTGAATCAGCCCCAGCATTTT
d_gene: .; abundance: .; j_gene: TRBJ2-5; v_gene: TRBV27; CDR3aa: CASSPNQETQYF; CDR3nt: TGTGCCAGCAGTCCAAACCAAGAGACCCAGTACTTC
d_gene: .; abundance: .; j_gene: TRBJ2-3; v_gene: TRBV18; CDR3aa: CASSPAGVPNTDTQYF; CDR3nt: TGTGCCAGCTCACCAGCAGGGGTCCCAAACACAGATACGCAGTATTTT
d_gene: TRBD2; abundance: .; j_gene: TRBJ2-3; v_gene: TRBV6-5; CDR3aa: CASSLLAGDTQYF; CDR3nt: TGTGCCAGCAGTTTGTTAGCGGGAGATACGCAGTATTTT
d_gene: TRBD1; abundance: .; j_gene: TRBJ2-7; v_gene: TRBV4-2; CDR3aa: CASSQQAGTGNYEQYF; CDR3nt: TGTGCCAGCAGCCAGCAGGCCGGGACAGGGAACTACGAGCAGTACTTC
d_gene: TRBD2; abundance: .; j_gene: TRBJ2-7; v_gene: TRBV29-1; CDR3aa: CSVESGMGEQYF; CDR3nt: TGCAGCGTTGAGAGCGGGATGGGAGAGCAGTACTTC
d_gene: .; abundance: few; j_gene: TRBJ2-2; v_gene: TRBV27; CDR3aa: CASTLGWGNTGELFF; CDR3nt: TGTGCCAGCACTTTGGGTTGGGGGAACACCGGGGAGCTGTTTTTT
d_gene: .; abundance: .; j_gene: TRBJ1-4; v_gene: TRBV19; CDR3aa: CASSPSQGFNEKLFF; CDR3nt: TGTGCCAGTAGTCCGTCCCAGGGATTTAATGAAAAACTGTTTTTT
d_gene: .; abundance: .; j_gene: TRBJ1-2; v_gene: TRBV5-1; CDR3aa: CASSLAGGNYGYTF; CDR3nt: TGCGCCAGCAGCTTGGCCGGGGGGAACTATGGCTACACCTTC
d_gene: TRBD1; abundance: .; j_gene: TRBJ1-4; v_gene: TRBV28; CDR3aa: CASSSPGGGDEKLFF; CDR3nt: TGTGCCAGCAGCTCCCCAGGGGGGGGAGATGAAAAACTGTTTTTT
d_gene: .; abundance: .; j_gene: TRBJ1-1; v_gene: TRBV28; CDR3aa: CASTAYNTEAFF; CDR3nt: TGTGCCAGCACCGCATATAACACTGAAGCTTTCTTT
d_gene: TRBD1; abundance: .; j_gene: TRBJ2-1; v_gene: TRBV5-1; CDR3aa: CASSLYLGTESYNEQFF; CDR3nt: TGCGCCAGCAGCTTGTATCTTGGGACAGAATCCTACAATGAGCAGTTCTTC
d_gene: .; abundance: .; j_gene: TRBJ1-2; v_gene: TRBV5-1; CDR3aa: CASSLDQLGYGYTF; CDR3nt: TGCGCCAGCAGCTTGGATCAGTTAGGCTATGGCTACACCTTC
d_gene: .; abundance: .; j_gene: TRBJ2-3; v_gene: TRBV19; CDR3aa: CASSEGHTQYF; CDR3nt: TGTGCCAGTAGTGAGGGCCATACGCAGTATTTT
d_gene: .; abundance: once; j_gene: TRBJ1-1; v_gene: TRBV11-2; CDR3aa: CATLRWESNTEAFF; CDR3nt: TGTGCCACGCTTAGGTGGGAGTCGAACACTGAAGCTTTCTTT
d_gene: .; abundance: once; j_gene: TRBJ1-2; v_gene: TRBV6-1; CDR3aa: CASSEMRTIGYGYTF; CDR3nt: TGTGCCAGCAGTGAAATGAGGACCATTGGCTATGGCTACACCTTC
d_gene: .; abundance: once; j_gene: TRBJ2-2; v_gene: TRBV30; CDR3aa: CAWRGAGTGELFF; CDR3nt: TGTGCCTGGAGGGGGGCGGGAACCGGGGAGCTGTTTTTT
d_gene: TRBD1; abundance: .; j_gene: TRBJ2-2; v_gene: TRBV5-1; CDR3aa: CASSTDRGDTGELFF; CDR3nt: TGCGCCAGCAGCACCGACAGGGGGGACACCGGGGAGCTGTTTTTT
d_gene: .; abundance: .; j_gene: TRBJ2-7; v_gene: TRBV27; CDR3aa: CASSLGGGGHHEQYF; CDR3nt: TGTGCCAGCAGTTTAGGCGGAGGGGGGCATCACGAGCAGTACTTC
d_gene: TRBD1; abundance: .; j_gene: TRBJ2-7; v_gene: TRBV11-3; CDR3aa: CASSFGQGNEQYF; CDR3nt: TGTGCCAGCAGCTTCGGACAGGGCAACGAGCAGTACTTC
d_gene: TRBD1; abundance: .; j_gene: TRBJ1-1; v_gene: TRBV2; CDR3aa: CASSEQGALRDTEAFF; CDR3nt: TGTGCCAGCAGTGAACAGGGGGCGCTTAGAGACACTGAAGCTTTCTTT
d_gene: TRBD1; abundance: .; j_gene: TRBJ1-4; v_gene: TRBV6-1; CDR3aa: CATSGGAPGEKLFF; CDR3nt: TGTGCCACCTCAGGGGGGGCGCCGGGGGAAAAACTGTTTTTT
d_gene: TRBD2; abundance: few; j_gene: TRBJ2-7; v_gene: TRBV5-1; CDR3aa: CASSLIAGVNEQYF; CDR3nt: TGCGCCAGCAGCTTGATTGCGGGAGTAAACGAGCAGTACTTC
d_gene: .; abundance: .; j_gene: TRBJ2-7; v_gene: TRBV27; CDR3aa: CASSFPRGEQYF; CDR3nt: TGTGCCAGCAGTTTCCCGAGGGGCGAGCAGTACTTC
d_gene: .; abundance: .; j_gene: TRBJ2-1; v_gene: TRBV6-1; CDR3aa: CASSEVGYEQFF; CDR3nt: TGTGCCAGCAGTGAAGTCGGTTATGAGCAGTTCTTC
d_gene: .; abundance: .; j_gene: TRBJ1-2; v_gene: TRBV2; CDR3aa: CASSDDSYGYTF; CDR3nt: TGTGCCAGCAGTGACGACAGCTATGGCTACACCTTC
d_gene: TRBD2; abundance: .; j_gene: TRBJ2-7; v_gene: TRBV27; CDR3aa: CASSFAGVSSEQYF; CDR3nt: TGTGCCAGCAGTTTTGCGGGAGTTAGCTCGGAGCAGTACTTC
d_gene: TRBD2; abundance: .; j_gene: TRBJ2-1; v_gene: TRBV4-2; CDR3aa: CASSQDRTSGGQYNEQFF; CDR3nt: TGTGCCAGCAGCCAAGATCGAACTAGCGGGGGACAGTACAATGAGCAGTTCTTC
d_gene: TRBD1; abundance: .; j_gene: TRBJ1-5; v_gene: TRBV5-6; CDR3aa: CASSPWGTGVNQPQHF; CDR3nt: TGTGCCAGCAGCCCGTGGGGAACAGGGGTCAATCAGCCCCAGCATTTT
d_gene: TRBD1; abundance: .; j_gene: TRBJ2-6; v_gene: TRBV4-2; CDR3aa: CASSQLASSGTVPSGANVLTF; CDR3nt: TGTGCCAGCAGCCAACTCGCATCGTCCGGGACAGTTCCCTCTGGGGCCAACGTCCTGACTTTC
d_gene: TRBD1; abundance: .; j_gene: TRBJ1-5; v_gene: TRBV6-4; CDR3aa: CASSGRQGLWNQPQHF; CDR3nt: TGTGCCAGCAGTGGGCGACAGGGCCTTTGGAATCAGCCCCAGCATTTT
d_gene: .; abundance: .; j_gene: TRBJ2-1; v_gene: TRBV25-1; CDR3aa: CASSEPPRQAKNYNEQFF; CDR3nt: TGTGCCAGCAGTGAACCCCCAAGACAGGCCAAAAATTACAATGAGCAGTTCTTC
d_gene: .; abundance: once; j_gene: TRBJ1-3; v_gene: TRBV25-1; CDR3aa: CASSEISSSGNTIYF; CDR3nt: TGTGCCAGCAGTGAAATAAGCAGCTCTGGAAACACCATATATTTT
d_gene: .; abundance: few; j_gene: TRBJ2-2; v_gene: TRBV19; CDR3aa: CASSSHGGGELFF; CDR3nt: TGTGCCAGTAGTTCACACGGAGGCGGGGAGCTGTTTTTT
d_gene: .; abundance: .; j_gene: TRBJ2-3; v_gene: TRBV7-8; CDR3aa: CASREGRFYTDTQYF; CDR3nt: TGTGCCAGCAGGGAAGGCCGTTTTTACACAGATACGCAGTATTTT
d_gene: TRBD1; abundance: few; j_gene: TRBJ2-7; v_gene: TRBV27; CDR3aa: CASRSGTGAGEQYF; CDR3nt: TGTGCCAGCAGATCCGGGACAGGGGCCGGGGAGCAGTACTTC
d_gene: .; abundance: once; j_gene: TRBJ1-3; v_gene: TRBV11-2; CDR3aa: CASSKLGNTIYF; CDR3nt: TGTGCCAGCAGTAAGCTGGGAAACACCATATATTTT
d_gene: TRBD2; abundance: .; j_gene: TRBJ2-3; v_gene: TRBV5-1; CDR3aa: CASSLAGGQRDTQYF; CDR3nt: TGCGCCAGCAGCTTAGCGGGAGGGCAGCGGGATACGCAGTATTTT
d_gene: TRBD1; abundance: .; j_gene: TRBJ2-4; v_gene: TRBV27; CDR3aa: CAITQTGGVRVQYF; CDR3nt: TGTGCCATCACCCAGACAGGGGGCGTAAGGGTTCAGTACTTC
d_gene: .; abundance: .; j_gene: TRBJ2-3; v_gene: TRBV4-3; CDR3aa: CASSQDMLGGSTDTQYF; CDR3nt: TGCGCCAGCAGCCAAGATATGTTAGGCGGGAGCACAGATACGCAGTATTTT
d_gene: TRBD1; abundance: .; j_gene: TRBJ1-2; v_gene: TRBV6-1; CDR3aa: CASRGQGLYGYTF; CDR3nt: TGTGCCAGCAGGGGACAGGGGCTCTATGGCTACACCTTC
d_gene: TRBD2; abundance: .; j_gene: TRBJ2-7; v_gene: TRBV7-2; CDR3aa: CASSQTSGSSYEQYF; CDR3nt: TGTGCCAGCAGCCAGACTAGCGGGAGCAGCTACGAGCAGTACTTC
d_gene: .; abundance: .; j_gene: TRBJ2-7; v_gene: TRBV28; CDR3aa: CASSYGKNEQYF; CDR3nt: TGTGCCAGCAGCTACGGGAAAAACGAGCAGTACTTC
d_gene: TRBD2; abundance: .; j_gene: TRBJ2-2; v_gene: TRBV29-1; CDR3aa: CSVTLNSGRAAGELFF; CDR3nt: TGCAGCGTCACCTTAAATAGCGGGAGGGCCGCCGGGGAGCTGTTTTTT
d_gene: .; abundance: .; j_gene: TRBJ1-2; v_gene: TRBV18; CDR3aa: CASSPTDGAEGYTF; CDR3nt: TGTGCCAGCTCACCAACCGACGGGGCGGAAGGCTACACCTTC
d_gene: .; abundance: .; j_gene: TRBJ2-7; v_gene: TRBV11-2; CDR3aa: CASSLAQNEQYF; CDR3nt: TGTGCCAGCAGCTTAGCCCAGAACGAGCAGTACTTC
d_gene: .; abundance: .; j_gene: TRBJ2-7; v_gene: TRBV28; CDR3aa: CASTTSYEQYF; CDR3nt: TGTGCCAGCACCACATCCTACGAGCAGTACTTC
d_gene: .; abundance: .; j_gene: TRBJ1-2; v_gene: TRBV28; CDR3aa: CASSLWKDYGYTF; CDR3nt: TGTGCCAGCAGTTTATGGAAAGACTATGGCTACACCTTC
d_gene: TRBD1; abundance: few; j_gene: TRBJ1-5; v_gene: TRBV7-6; CDR3aa: CASSPRTGLEEPQHF; CDR3nt: TGTGCCAGCAGCCCGAGGACAGGCCTCGAGGAGCCCCAGCATTTT